A selection of T cell receptor beta chains follows, all from one sample in a study of blood T cell repertoires in COVID-19. Some clones are missing from TCRdb's copy, which holds only in-frame ones; the method was immunoSEQ multiplex PCR. The sample gives more than 400,000 clones, approximately 83% of which show up once; 3% to 4% is in the top ten. The specimen sequenced was peripheral blood. The source is a human donor in a cohort sampled during active COVID-19. CDR3s include the opening cysteine and the closing phenylalanine or tryptophan. A D gene is named only where the DNA matches it firmly. Where a row states a size, it is once, few, many or the class of an expanded clone; other rows omit it.

j_gene	v_gene	d_gene	abundance	CDR3nt	CDR3aa
TRBJ1-1	TRBV4-3	-	-	TGCGCCAGCAGCCAAGATTGGGGGGAGAACACTGAAGCTTTCTTT	CASSQDWGENTEAFF
TRBJ2-2	TRBV20-1	-	-	TGCAGTGCCCAGGGTCCCGGGGAGCTGTTTTTT	CSAQGPGELFF
TRBJ2-2	TRBV7-9	TRBD1	-	TGTGCCAGCAGGGACAGGGTCCCCGGGGAGCTGTTTTTT	CASRDRVPGELFF
TRBJ2-7	TRBV29-1	TRBD1	once	TGCAGCGCGATACAGGGGGCCGTCGAGCAGTACTTC	CSAIQGAVEQYF
TRBJ2-5	TRBV30	-	-	TGTGCCTGGCGGGGGGGACAGGGAGACCAAGAGACCCAGTACTTC	CAWRGGQGDQETQYF
TRBJ2-3	TRBV5-1	TRBD2	-	TGCGCCAGCAGCCTGACTTCTAGCGGGAGCCGTTCCAGCACAGATACGCAGTATTTT	CASSLTSSGSRSSTDTQYF
TRBJ2-1	TRBV30	TRBD2	-	TGTGCCTGGGTTGGACTAGCGGAAAATGGGGAGCAGTTCTTC	CAWVGLAENGEQFF
TRBJ1-2	TRBV9	-	-	TGTGCCAGCAGCGTAAGCAAGGGGGGCTACACCTTC	CASSVSKGGYTF
TRBJ1-2	TRBV7-3	-	once	TGTGCCAGCAGCTTAGGAGGACAGCCAAACTATGGCTACACCTTC	CASSLGGQPNYGYTF
TRBJ2-3	TRBV9	TRBD2	-	TGTGCCAGCAGCGTAGGCGGGAGTAAAGATACGCAGTATTTT	CASSVGGSKDTQYF
TRBJ2-1	TRBV11-1	-	-	TGTGCCAGCAGGACTAGCTACAATGAGCAGTTCTTC	CASRTSYNEQFF
TRBJ2-2	TRBV7-6	TRBD2	-	TGTGCCAGCAGCTTAAGTCCTAGCGGGAGAGGGGAGCTGTTTTTT	CASSLSPSGRGELFF
TRBJ2-1	TRBV6-1	-	-	TGTGCCAGCAGTGAAGCACCAGGGATTGAGCAGTTCTTC	CASSEAPGIEQFF
TRBJ1-6	TRBV19	TRBD1	-	TGTGCCAGTAGTGCGAAAACAGGGGGTGGATCACCCCTCCACTTT	CASSAKTGGGSPLHF